This TCR beta chain was sequenced in a study of T cells after yellow fever vaccination. This clonotype came up many times. No antigen is known for it. Broader study findings: Though it reached lower strength, the secondary response hit its peak faster, day 5 versus 15.

One entry per CDR3 protein results from TCRdb running MiXCR on the 5' RACE reads. The table lists some 200,000 distinct CDR3 sequences, approximately 3.3% of them singletons. V trimming: 5 bases; J trimming: 2 bases; junction bases outside the gene matches: 7. This CDR3 has 16 residues. Germline CDR1 reads SEHNR; CDR2 reads FQNEAQ (reference sequence). The chain is built from TRBV7-9 and TRBJ2-3; TRBD2 matches 10 bases. The material was CD4+ T cells sorted from PBMCs, obtained 10 days after the yellow fever booster vaccination. The receptor was derived from a man between 18 and 35 years old who received the YFV17D yellow fever vaccine. CDR3 bases: TGTGCCAGCAGCCTCTTCCTAGCGGGGGACACAGATACGCAGTATTTT. It encodes CASSLFLAGDTDTQYF.